This is a list of T cell receptor beta chains from one sample in a study of blood T cell repertoires in COVID-19. The data were produced by immunoSEQ multiplex PCR, yet TCRdb's version contains in-frame clones alone and is incomplete. The table records 200,000 to 250,000 clones, less than 85% of them present only once. Sequencing input: peripheral blood. The receptor source for this set is a woman aged 80 or over with COVID-19, enrolled during active disease. CDR3s include the opening cysteine and the closing phenylalanine or tryptophan. Each record gives: J gene, D gene, V gene, clone size, CDR3 protein, CDR3 DNA. D genes are given only for firm matches. The listing skips clone size in some rows; elsewhere it reads once, few, many or a size class.

J gene: TRBJ1-5; D gene: NA; V gene: TRBV4-1; clone size: NA; CDR3 protein: CASSQNSGLPVSGPQHF; CDR3 DNA: TGCGCCAGCAGCCAAAACTCGGGTTTGCCGGTCTCGGGGCCCCAGCATTTT
J gene: TRBJ1-5; D gene: NA; V gene: TRBV19; clone size: NA; CDR3 protein: CASSLTGDMGQPQHF; CDR3 DNA: TGTGCCAGTAGTCTCACGGGGGATATGGGTCAGCCCCAGCATTTT
J gene: TRBJ1-1; D gene: NA; V gene: TRBV2; clone size: NA; CDR3 protein: CASSGQVNTEAFF; CDR3 DNA: TGTGCCAGCAGTGGACAGGTGAACACTGAAGCTTTCTTT
J gene: TRBJ1-2; D gene: NA; V gene: TRBV7-9; clone size: NA; CDR3 protein: CASLPPGAGGLGYTF; CDR3 DNA: TGTGCCAGCCTCCCCCCGGGTGCGGGGGGTCTGGGCTACACCTTC
J gene: TRBJ2-1; D gene: TRBD1; V gene: TRBV5-1; clone size: NA; CDR3 protein: CASSPPGTGNGEQFF; CDR3 DNA: TGCGCCAGCAGCCCCCCAGGGACAGGGAACGGGGAGCAGTTCTTC
J gene: TRBJ1-1; D gene: NA; V gene: TRBV18; clone size: NA; CDR3 protein: CASSPPSGENSRAFF; CDR3 DNA: TGTGCCAGCTCACCACCGTCCGGGGAGAACAGTCGTGCTTTCTTT
J gene: TRBJ1-3; D gene: NA; V gene: TRBV2; clone size: NA; CDR3 protein: CASSSGFNTIYF; CDR3 DNA: TGTGCCAGCAGCTCAGGCTTCAACACCATATATTTT
J gene: TRBJ2-2; D gene: TRBD2; V gene: TRBV5-1; clone size: NA; CDR3 protein: CASSLARGAETGELFF; CDR3 DNA: TGCGCCAGCAGCCTGGCGCGGGGGGCAGAAACCGGGGAGCTGTTTTTT
J gene: TRBJ2-7; D gene: TRBD2; V gene: TRBV20-1; clone size: NA; CDR3 protein: CSASGASGSTYEQYF; CDR3 DNA: TGCAGTGCTAGTGGGGCTAGCGGGAGTACTTACGAGCAGTACTTC
J gene: TRBJ1-1; D gene: NA; V gene: TRBV29-1; clone size: NA; CDR3 protein: CSGALNTEAFF; CDR3 DNA: TGCAGCGGGGCTTTGAACACTGAAGCTTTCTTT
J gene: TRBJ2-2; D gene: TRBD2; V gene: TRBV18; clone size: NA; CDR3 protein: CASSPGLADTGELFF; CDR3 DNA: TGTGCCAGCTCACCGGGACTAGCAGATACCGGGGAGCTGTTTTTT
J gene: TRBJ2-1; D gene: TRBD1; V gene: TRBV19; clone size: few; CDR3 protein: CASSMGQGINEQFF; CDR3 DNA: TGTGCCAGTAGTATGGGACAGGGAATCAATGAGCAGTTCTTC
J gene: TRBJ1-2; D gene: NA; V gene: TRBV3-1/TRBV3-2; clone size: NA; CDR3 protein: CASSQGPVGYTF; CDR3 DNA: TGTGCCAGCAGCCAAGGTCCGGTTGGCTACACCTTC
J gene: TRBJ2-7; D gene: TRBD1; V gene: TRBV28; clone size: NA; CDR3 protein: CASSLAPLGTGAYEQYF; CDR3 DNA: TGTGCCAGCAGTTTGGCCCCTTTGGGGACAGGGGCTTACGAGCAGTACTTC
J gene: TRBJ2-4; D gene: TRBD2; V gene: TRBV7-9; clone size: NA; CDR3 protein: CASSLDRTSGRLYF; CDR3 DNA: TGTGCCAGCAGCTTAGATAGGACTAGCGGGAGACTGTACTTC
J gene: TRBJ2-7; D gene: TRBD1; V gene: TRBV6-5; clone size: few; CDR3 protein: CASTPTGLNEQYF; CDR3 DNA: TGTGCCAGCACCCCGACAGGGCTTAACGAGCAGTACTTC
J gene: TRBJ2-3; D gene: TRBD2; V gene: TRBV29-1; clone size: NA; CDR3 protein: CSVGSSGGEDTQYF; CDR3 DNA: TGCAGCGTTGGGAGCAGCGGGGGGGAGGATACGCAGTATTTT
J gene: TRBJ2-6; D gene: NA; V gene: TRBV6-6; clone size: NA; CDR3 protein: CASSYSRDSGANVLTF; CDR3 DNA: TGTGCCAGCAGTTACTCTCGGGACTCTGGGGCCAACGTCCTGACTTTC
J gene: TRBJ2-1; D gene: NA; V gene: TRBV5-1; clone size: once; CDR3 protein: CASSLRSYNEQFF; CDR3 DNA: TGCGCCAGCAGCTTGCGGTCCTACAATGAGCAGTTCTTC
J gene: TRBJ1-3; D gene: NA; V gene: TRBV12-3/TRBV12-4; clone size: NA; CDR3 protein: CASRASGNTIYF; CDR3 DNA: TGTGCCAGCAGGGCCTCTGGAAACACCATATATTTT
J gene: TRBJ2-2; D gene: NA; V gene: TRBV28; clone size: NA; CDR3 protein: CASSWSANTGELFF; CDR3 DNA: TGTGCCAGCAGTTGGAGCGCGAACACCGGGGAGCTGTTTTTT
J gene: TRBJ2-3; D gene: TRBD1; V gene: TRBV5-1; clone size: NA; CDR3 protein: CASSGTASTDTQYF; CDR3 DNA: TGCGCCAGCAGTGGGACAGCGAGCACAGATACGCAGTATTTT
J gene: TRBJ2-3; D gene: TRBD2; V gene: TRBV7-9; clone size: once; CDR3 protein: CASSLSKGLGVDTQYF; CDR3 DNA: TGTGCCAGCAGCCTCTCGAAGGGACTAGGAGTAGATACGCAGTATTTT
J gene: TRBJ2-2; D gene: NA; V gene: TRBV4-1; clone size: NA; CDR3 protein: CASSRGGREYGELFF; CDR3 DNA: TGCGCCAGCAGCCGCGGAGGGAGAGAGTACGGGGAGCTGTTTTTT
J gene: TRBJ2-5; D gene: TRBD2; V gene: TRBV28; clone size: few; CDR3 protein: CATARGGLVKETQYF; CDR3 DNA: TGTGCCACCGCGCGGGGGGGACTAGTCAAGGAGACCCAGTACTTC
J gene: TRBJ1-1; D gene: NA; V gene: TRBV18; clone size: NA; CDR3 protein: CASSPLPGGNTEAFF; CDR3 DNA: TGTGCCAGCTCACCTCTACCGGGGGGTAACACTGAAGCTTTCTTT
J gene: TRBJ1-6; D gene: TRBD1; V gene: TRBV6-5; clone size: NA; CDR3 protein: CASSYQTGFYNSPLHF; CDR3 DNA: TGTGCCAGCAGTTACCAGACAGGGTTCTATAATTCACCCCTCCACTTT
J gene: TRBJ2-5; D gene: NA; V gene: TRBV6-5; clone size: NA; CDR3 protein: CATRLGIETQYF; CDR3 DNA: TGTGCCACCCGACTAGGTATTGAGACCCAGTACTTC
J gene: TRBJ1-1; D gene: NA; V gene: TRBV7-9; clone size: NA; CDR3 protein: CASSLDRVDAEAFF; CDR3 DNA: TGTGCCAGCAGCTTAGACAGGGTGGATGCTGAAGCTTTCTTT
J gene: TRBJ2-5; D gene: NA; V gene: TRBV7-2; clone size: NA; CDR3 protein: CASSLAGDQETQYF; CDR3 DNA: TGTGCCAGCAGCTTAGCGGGAGACCAAGAGACCCAGTACTTC
J gene: TRBJ2-2; D gene: NA; V gene: TRBV13; clone size: few; CDR3 protein: CASRRSDRSGELFF; CDR3 DNA: TGTGCCAGCAGGCGATCTGACAGATCCGGGGAGCTGTTTTTT
J gene: TRBJ2-7; D gene: NA; V gene: TRBV6-5; clone size: once; CDR3 protein: CASRDSGHGFYEQYF; CDR3 DNA: TGTGCCAGCAGGGATTCGGGACATGGGTTCTACGAGCAGTACTTC
J gene: TRBJ1-5; D gene: TRBD1; V gene: TRBV2; clone size: many; CDR3 protein: CASSEGRQGVQPQHF; CDR3 DNA: TGTGCCAGCAGTGAAGGGCGACAGGGCGTCCAGCCCCAGCATTTT
J gene: TRBJ1-2; D gene: TRBD1; V gene: TRBV5-8; clone size: once; CDR3 protein: CASSPPRGQSYGYTF; CDR3 DNA: TGTGCCAGCAGCCCCCCTAGGGGACAGAGCTATGGCTACACCTTC
J gene: TRBJ1-2; D gene: NA; V gene: TRBV2; clone size: NA; CDR3 protein: CASSEREAANYGYTF; CDR3 DNA: TGTGCCAGCAGTGAGAGGGAAGCAGCTAACTATGGCTACACCTTC
J gene: TRBJ2-3; D gene: NA; V gene: TRBV2; clone size: NA; CDR3 protein: CASKRGASGTDTQYF; CDR3 DNA: TGTGCCAGCAAGCGCGGAGCTAGCGGCACAGATACGCAGTATTTT
J gene: TRBJ2-7; D gene: NA; V gene: TRBV7-8; clone size: few; CDR3 protein: CASSLPGDYEQYF; CDR3 DNA: TGTGCCAGCAGCTTACCGGGGGACTACGAGCAGTACTTC
J gene: TRBJ1-5; D gene: TRBD1; V gene: TRBV4-1; clone size: NA; CDR3 protein: CASSGQGFQPQHF; CDR3 DNA: TGCGCCAGCAGCGGACAGGGTTTTCAGCCCCAGCATTTT
J gene: TRBJ2-1; D gene: TRBD2; V gene: TRBV7-9; clone size: NA; CDR3 protein: CASSLELAGEEQFF; CDR3 DNA: TGTGCCAGCAGCTTAGAACTAGCGGGAGAGGAGCAGTTCTTC
J gene: TRBJ1-6; D gene: NA; V gene: TRBV11-2; clone size: NA; CDR3 protein: CASSFRRGSNSPLHF; CDR3 DNA: TGTGCCAGCAGCTTTCGGAGAGGGTCAAATTCACCCCTCCACTTT
J gene: TRBJ1-2; D gene: NA; V gene: TRBV11-2; clone size: NA; CDR3 protein: CASSFRWAARNYGYTF; CDR3 DNA: TGTGCCAGCAGCTTTCGGTGGGCAGCTCGAAACTATGGCTACACCTTC
J gene: TRBJ1-6; D gene: TRBD1; V gene: TRBV11-2; clone size: NA; CDR3 protein: CASDPGTGGLLHF; CDR3 DNA: TGTGCCAGCGACCCCGGGACAGGTGGGCTCCTCCACTTT
J gene: TRBJ2-1; D gene: TRBD2; V gene: TRBV5-1; clone size: NA; CDR3 protein: CASRTSGLYNEQFF; CDR3 DNA: TGCGCCAGCCGGACTAGCGGGTTATACAATGAGCAGTTCTTC
J gene: TRBJ2-1; D gene: TRBD2; V gene: TRBV18; clone size: few; CDR3 protein: CASSPTGVAGGPQFF; CDR3 DNA: TGTGCCAGCTCACCAACCGGTGTCGCGGGAGGGCCGCAGTTCTTC
J gene: TRBJ2-7; D gene: TRBD2; V gene: TRBV3-1/TRBV3-2; clone size: NA; CDR3 protein: CASSHTLAGAYEQYF; CDR3 DNA: TGTGCCAGCAGCCATACGCTAGCGGGAGCCTACGAGCAGTACTTC
J gene: TRBJ1-2; D gene: NA; V gene: TRBV19; clone size: NA; CDR3 protein: CASSIDMRYGYTF; CDR3 DNA: TGTGCCAGTAGTATAGACATGAGATATGGCTACACCTTC
J gene: TRBJ2-1; D gene: TRBD2; V gene: TRBV6-5; clone size: NA; CDR3 protein: CASSLRGLAGDLQFF; CDR3 DNA: TGTGCCAGCAGCCTACGGGGACTAGCGGGAGACCTTCAGTTCTTC
J gene: TRBJ2-1; D gene: NA; V gene: TRBV3-1/TRBV3-2; clone size: NA; CDR3 protein: CASSQGREADIYNEQFF; CDR3 DNA: TGTGCCAGCAGCCAAGGTAGAGAGGCGGATATTTACAATGAGCAGTTCTTC
J gene: TRBJ1-1; D gene: NA; V gene: TRBV3-1/TRBV3-2; clone size: NA; CDR3 protein: CASSQADRYEAFF; CDR3 DNA: TGTGCCAGCAGCCAAGCGGACAGATATGAAGCTTTCTTT
J gene: TRBJ1-6; D gene: NA; V gene: TRBV19; clone size: NA; CDR3 protein: CASSVTADNSPLHF; CDR3 DNA: TGTGCCAGTAGTGTCACAGCAGATAATTCACCCCTCCACTTT
J gene: TRBJ1-1; D gene: NA; V gene: TRBV27; clone size: NA; CDR3 protein: CASRTGTNMNTEAFF; CDR3 DNA: TGTGCCAGCAGAACCGGGACAAACATGAACACTGAAGCTTTCTTT
J gene: TRBJ1-2; D gene: NA; V gene: TRBV5-1; clone size: NA; CDR3 protein: CASSFRDRGYTF; CDR3 DNA: TGCGCCAGCAGCTTCAGGGATCGAGGCTACACCTTC
J gene: TRBJ2-4; D gene: TRBD1; V gene: TRBV5-4; clone size: NA; CDR3 protein: CASSTPGTGTNIQYF; CDR3 DNA: TGTGCCAGCAGCACTCCCGGGACAGGGACGAACATTCAGTACTTC
J gene: TRBJ1-5; D gene: NA; V gene: TRBV7-2; clone size: few; CDR3 protein: CASSPGIYSNQPQHF; CDR3 DNA: TGTGCCAGCAGCCCAGGGATCTATAGCAATCAGCCCCAGCATTTT
J gene: TRBJ1-3; D gene: NA; V gene: TRBV6-2/TRBV6-3; clone size: NA; CDR3 protein: CASSYVGQRSGNTIYF; CDR3 DNA: TGTGCCAGCAGTTACGTCGGACAGCGCTCTGGAAACACCATATATTTT
J gene: TRBJ1-5; D gene: TRBD1; V gene: TRBV27; clone size: NA; CDR3 protein: CASTSHPQGSQPQHF; CDR3 DNA: TGTGCCAGTACCTCCCATCCACAGGGGTCTCAGCCCCAGCATTTT
J gene: TRBJ2-2; D gene: TRBD2; V gene: TRBV9; clone size: NA; CDR3 protein: CASSPQRGGAAGELFF; CDR3 DNA: TGTGCCAGCAGCCCTCAGCGGGGGGGGGCGGCCGGGGAGCTGTTTTTT
J gene: TRBJ1-5; D gene: TRBD1; V gene: TRBV27; clone size: NA; CDR3 protein: CASSWGQNQPQHF; CDR3 DNA: TGTGCCAGCAGTTGGGGACAGAATCAGCCCCAGCATTTT
J gene: TRBJ2-4; D gene: NA; V gene: TRBV19; clone size: NA; CDR3 protein: CASSIWGTGAKNIQYF; CDR3 DNA: TGTGCCAGTAGTATATGGGGGACTGGGGCCAAAAACATTCAGTACTTC